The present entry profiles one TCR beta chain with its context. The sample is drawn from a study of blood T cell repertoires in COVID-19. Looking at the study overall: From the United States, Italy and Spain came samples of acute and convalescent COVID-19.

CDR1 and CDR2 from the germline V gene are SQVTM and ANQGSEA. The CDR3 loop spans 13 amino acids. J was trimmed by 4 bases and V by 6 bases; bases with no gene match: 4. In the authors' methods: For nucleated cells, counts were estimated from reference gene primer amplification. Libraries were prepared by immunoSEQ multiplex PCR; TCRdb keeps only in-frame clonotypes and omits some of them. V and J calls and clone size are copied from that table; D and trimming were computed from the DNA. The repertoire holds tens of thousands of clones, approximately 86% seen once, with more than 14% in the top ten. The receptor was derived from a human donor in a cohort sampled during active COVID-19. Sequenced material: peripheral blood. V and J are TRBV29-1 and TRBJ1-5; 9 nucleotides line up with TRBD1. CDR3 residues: CSVGDRGNQPQHF. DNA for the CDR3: TGCAGCGTCGGCGACAGGGGGAATCAGCCCCAGCATTTT. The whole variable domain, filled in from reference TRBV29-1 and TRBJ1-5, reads SAVISQKPSRDICQRGTSLTIQCQVDSQVTMMFWYRQQPGQSLTLIATANQGSEATYESGFVIDKFPISRPNLTFSTLTVSNMSPEDSSIYLCSVGDRGNQPQHFGDGTRLSIL.